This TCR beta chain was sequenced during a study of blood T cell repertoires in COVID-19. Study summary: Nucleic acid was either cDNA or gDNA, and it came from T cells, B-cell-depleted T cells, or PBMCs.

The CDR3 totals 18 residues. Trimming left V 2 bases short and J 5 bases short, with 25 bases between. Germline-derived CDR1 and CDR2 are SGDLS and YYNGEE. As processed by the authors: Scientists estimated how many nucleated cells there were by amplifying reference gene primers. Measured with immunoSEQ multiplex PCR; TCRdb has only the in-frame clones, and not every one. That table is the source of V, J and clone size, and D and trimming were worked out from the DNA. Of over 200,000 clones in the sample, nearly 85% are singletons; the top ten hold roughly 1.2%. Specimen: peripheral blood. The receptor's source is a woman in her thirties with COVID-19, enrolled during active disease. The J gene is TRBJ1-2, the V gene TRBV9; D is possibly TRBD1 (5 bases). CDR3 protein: CASSVTSTPGPKGYGYTF. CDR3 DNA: TGTGCCAGCAGCGTTACCTCCACCCCGGGCCCTAAGGGGTATGGCTACACCTTC. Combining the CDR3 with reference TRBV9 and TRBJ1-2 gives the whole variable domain DSGVTQTPKHLITATGQRVTLRCSPRSGDLSVYWYQQSLDQGLQFLIQYYNGEERAKGNILERFSAQQFPDLHSELNLSSLELGDSALYFCASSVTSTPGPKGYGYTFGSGTRLTVV.